Included here is one TCR beta chain sequence, with context. The CDR3 consists of 12 residues. Per the germline V gene, CDR1 is DFQATT and CDR2 is SNEGSKA (reference sequence). Trimming left V 5 bases short and J 4 bases short, with 11 bases between. As to time point: patch test 3, about 24 weeks after DPC sensitization. Described treatment: therapeutic diphenylcyclopropenone sensitization with weekly scalp DPC. Alopecia patients between 18 and 70 years old and suitable for DPC were used as donors. From the RACE reads, TCRdb called clonotypes with MiXCR, one entry per CDR3 protein. The table includes over 150,000 distinct CDR3 sequences, 25% to 30% detected once. This sample stems from a study of human T cells and chemical hapten exposure.

This sequence was found in a woman aged 18-35 years with alopecia areata. Some clones in this sample may be carry-over from other donors' samples. The rearrangement links TRBV20-1 to TRBJ1-2; D is possibly TRBD1 (6 bases). This specimen was whole blood, taken in connection with sensitization to the hapten diphenylcyclopropenone (DPC). CDR3 in DNA: TGCAGTGCTGCCAGGGGATCCTATGGCTACACCTTC. Residues: CSAARGSYGYTF.